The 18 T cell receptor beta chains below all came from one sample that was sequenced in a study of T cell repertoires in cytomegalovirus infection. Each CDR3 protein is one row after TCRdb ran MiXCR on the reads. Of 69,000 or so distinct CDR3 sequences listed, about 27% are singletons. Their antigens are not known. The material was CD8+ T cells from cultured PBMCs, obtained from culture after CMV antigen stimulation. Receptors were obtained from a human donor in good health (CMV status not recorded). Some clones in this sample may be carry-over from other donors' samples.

The CDR3 reads CASSQKVAGSTDTQYF. CDR3 bases: TGTGCCAGCAGTCAAAAGGTAGCGGGTAGCACAGATACGCAGTATTTT. This chain joins TRBV6-5 and TRBJ2-3; the match to TRBD2 covers 7 bases. Germline CDR1 and CDR2: MNHEY and SVGAGI. Germline trimming cut 5 bases from V and 0 bases from J; bases unmatched to any gene: 8. The CDR3 extends over 16 amino acids.

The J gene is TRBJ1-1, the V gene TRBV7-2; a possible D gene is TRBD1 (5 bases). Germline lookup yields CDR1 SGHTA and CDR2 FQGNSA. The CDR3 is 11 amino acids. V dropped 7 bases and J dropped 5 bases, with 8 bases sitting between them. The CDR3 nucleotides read TGTGCCAGCACCCGGGGGACTGAAGCTTTCTTT. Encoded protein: CASTRGTEAFF.

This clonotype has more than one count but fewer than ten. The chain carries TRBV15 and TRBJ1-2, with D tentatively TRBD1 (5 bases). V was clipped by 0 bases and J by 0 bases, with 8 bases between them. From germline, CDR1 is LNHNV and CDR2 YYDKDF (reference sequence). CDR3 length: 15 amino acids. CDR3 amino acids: CATSRERGANYGYTF. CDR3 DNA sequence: TGTGCCACCAGCAGAGAAAGAGGGGCTAACTATGGCTACACCTTC. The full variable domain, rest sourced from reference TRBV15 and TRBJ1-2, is DAMVIQNPRYQVTQFGKPVTLSCSQTLNHNVMYWYQQKSSQAPKLLFHYYDKDFNNEADTPDNFQSRRPNTSFCFLDIRSPGLGDTAMYLCATSRERGANYGYTFGSGTRLTVV.

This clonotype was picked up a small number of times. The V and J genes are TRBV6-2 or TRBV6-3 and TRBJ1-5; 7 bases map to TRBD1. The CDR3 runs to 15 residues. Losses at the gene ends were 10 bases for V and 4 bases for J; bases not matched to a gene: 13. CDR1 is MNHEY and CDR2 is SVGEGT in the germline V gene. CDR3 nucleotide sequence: TGTGCCACCCAGGGTGGCGGGACAGAGAATCAGCCCCAGCATTTT. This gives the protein CATQGGGTENQPQHF.

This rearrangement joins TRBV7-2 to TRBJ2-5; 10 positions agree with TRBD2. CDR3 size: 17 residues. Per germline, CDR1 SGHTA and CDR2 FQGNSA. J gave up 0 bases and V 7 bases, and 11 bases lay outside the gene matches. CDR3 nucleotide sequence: TGTGCCAGCACCCTTCTTAGCGGGGGGAATTACCAAGAGACCCAGTACTTC. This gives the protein CASTLLSGGNYQETQYF.

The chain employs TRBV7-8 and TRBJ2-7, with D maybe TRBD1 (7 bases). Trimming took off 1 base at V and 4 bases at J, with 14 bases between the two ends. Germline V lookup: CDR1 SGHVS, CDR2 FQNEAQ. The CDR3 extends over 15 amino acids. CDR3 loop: CASSLGTTGRYEQYF. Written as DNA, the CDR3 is TGTGCCAGCAGCTTAGGGACGACAGGGAGGTACGAGCAGTACTTC.

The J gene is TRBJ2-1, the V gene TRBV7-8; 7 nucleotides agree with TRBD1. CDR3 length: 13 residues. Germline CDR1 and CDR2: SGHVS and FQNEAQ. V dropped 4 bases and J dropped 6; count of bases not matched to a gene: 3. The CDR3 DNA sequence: TGTGCCAGCAGCTCGACAGGGTTCAATGAGCAGTTCTTC. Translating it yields CASSSTGFNEQFF. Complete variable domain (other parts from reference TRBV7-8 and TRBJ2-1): GAGVSQSPRYKVAKRGQDVALRCDPISGHVSLFWYQQALGQGPEFLTYFQNEAQLDKSGLPSDRFFAERPEGSVSTLKIQRTQQEDSAVYLCASSSTGFNEQFFGPGTRLTVL.

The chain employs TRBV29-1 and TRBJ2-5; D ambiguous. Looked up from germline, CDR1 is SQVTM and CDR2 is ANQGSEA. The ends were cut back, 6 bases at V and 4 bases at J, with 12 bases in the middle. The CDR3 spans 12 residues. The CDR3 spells CSVPSGGETQYF. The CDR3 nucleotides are TGCAGCGTCCCCTCCGGCGGAGAGACCCAGTACTTC.

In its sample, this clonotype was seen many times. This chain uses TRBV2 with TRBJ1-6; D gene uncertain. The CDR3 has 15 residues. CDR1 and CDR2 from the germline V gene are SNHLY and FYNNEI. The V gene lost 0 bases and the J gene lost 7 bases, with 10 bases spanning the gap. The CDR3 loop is CASSEAKGWNSPLHF. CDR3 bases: TGTGCCAGCAGTGAAGCCAAGGGTTGGAATTCACCCCTCCACTTT.

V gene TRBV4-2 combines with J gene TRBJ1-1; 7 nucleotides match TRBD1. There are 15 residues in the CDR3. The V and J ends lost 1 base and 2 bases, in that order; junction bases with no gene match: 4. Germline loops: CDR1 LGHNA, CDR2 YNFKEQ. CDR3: CASSQVGTENTEAFF. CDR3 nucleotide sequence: TGTGCCAGCAGCCAAGTCGGGACAGAAAACACTGAAGCTTTCTTT.

The CDR3 nucleotides read TGTGCCAGCAGGTCAGGGTCTACTAACTATGGCTACACCTTC. It codes for CASRSGSTNYGYTF. The chain recombines TRBV27 with TRBJ1-2, with D possibly being TRBD1 (5 bases). Trimming took 6 bases from V and 0 from J, leaving 11 bases between them. Germline V gene sequence: CDR1 MNHEY, CDR2 SMNVEV (reference sequence). The CDR3 consists of 14 residues.

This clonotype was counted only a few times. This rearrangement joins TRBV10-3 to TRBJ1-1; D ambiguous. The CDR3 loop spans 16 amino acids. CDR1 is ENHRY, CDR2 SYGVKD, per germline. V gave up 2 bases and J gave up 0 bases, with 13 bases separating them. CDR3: CAISEARQDMNTEAFF. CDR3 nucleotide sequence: TGTGCCATCAGTGAGGCAAGACAAGACATGAACACTGAAGCTTTCTTT.

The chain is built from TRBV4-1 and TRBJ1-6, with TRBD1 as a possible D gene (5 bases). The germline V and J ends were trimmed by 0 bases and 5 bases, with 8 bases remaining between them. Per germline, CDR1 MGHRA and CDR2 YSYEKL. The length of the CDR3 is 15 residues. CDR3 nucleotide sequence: TGCGCCAGCAGCCAAGATCCAGGGAATAATTCACCCCTCCACTTT. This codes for CASSQDPGNNSPLHF.

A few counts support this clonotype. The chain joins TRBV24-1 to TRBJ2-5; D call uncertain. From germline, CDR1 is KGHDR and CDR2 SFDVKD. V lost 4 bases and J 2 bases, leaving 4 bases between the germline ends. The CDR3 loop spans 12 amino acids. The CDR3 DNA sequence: TGTGCCACCAGTGACTCTCAAGAGACCCAGTACTTC. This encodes CATSDSQETQYF.

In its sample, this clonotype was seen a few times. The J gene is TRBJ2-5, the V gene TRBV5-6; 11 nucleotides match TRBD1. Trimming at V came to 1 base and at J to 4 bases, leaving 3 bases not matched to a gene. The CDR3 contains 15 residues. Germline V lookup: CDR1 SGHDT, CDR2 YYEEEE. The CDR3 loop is CASSLTGTGGETQYF. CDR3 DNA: TGTGCCAGCAGCTTGACCGGGACAGGGGGAGAGACCCAGTACTTC.

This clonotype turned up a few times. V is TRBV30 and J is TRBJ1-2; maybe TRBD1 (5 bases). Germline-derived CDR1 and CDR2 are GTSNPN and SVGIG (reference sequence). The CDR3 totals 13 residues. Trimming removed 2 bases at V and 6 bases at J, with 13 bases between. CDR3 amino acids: CAWSPLTEDGYTF. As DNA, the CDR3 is TGTGCCTGGAGTCCGCTGACAGAGGATGGCTACACCTTC. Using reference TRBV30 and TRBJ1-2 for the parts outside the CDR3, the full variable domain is SQTIHQWPATLVQPVGSPLSLECTVEGTSNPNLYWYRQAAGRGLQLLFYSVGIGQISSEVPQNLSASRPQDRQFILSSKKLLLSDSGFYLCAWSPLTEDGYTFGSGTRLTVV.

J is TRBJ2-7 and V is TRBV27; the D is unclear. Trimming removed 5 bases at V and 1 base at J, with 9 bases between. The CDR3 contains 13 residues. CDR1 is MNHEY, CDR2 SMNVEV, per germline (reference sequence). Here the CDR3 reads CASSISRSYEQYF. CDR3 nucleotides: TGTGCCAGCAGTATTAGCCGATCCTACGAGCAGTACTTC.

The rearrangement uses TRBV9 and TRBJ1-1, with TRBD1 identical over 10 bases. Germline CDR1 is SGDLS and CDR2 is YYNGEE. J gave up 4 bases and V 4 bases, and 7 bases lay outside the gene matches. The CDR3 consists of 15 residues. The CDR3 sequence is CASSPTGGAATEAFF. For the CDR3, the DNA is TGTGCCAGCAGCCCGACAGGGGGCGCGGCCACTGAAGCTTTCTTT.